This record covers a single T cell receptor beta chain. This sample is part of a study of blood T cell repertoires in COVID-19. Background on the study: Italy, Spain and the United States were the sources of the convalescent and acute COVID-19 samples. Nucleic acid was either cDNA or gDNA, and it came from T cells, B-cell-depleted T cells, or PBMCs.

V shed 3 bases, J shed 6 bases, and the junction held 14 bases outside the gene matches. The V gene's germline CDR1 is SGHRS and CDR2 YFSETQ. The CDR3 is 17 amino acids. In the original workflow: Reference gene primers were amplified, and this amplification served to estimate nucleated cell counts. Measured with immunoSEQ multiplex PCR; TCRdb has only the in-frame clones, and not every one. V and J calls and clone size follow that table, whereas D and trimming were derived from the DNA. Of about 200,000 clones listed, roughly 75% are singletons. Sequenced: peripheral blood. V usage is TRBV5-1 and J usage is TRBJ2-2, with 7 bases fitting TRBD2. This sequence was found in an older woman with acute or convalescent COVID-19. CDR3 DNA: TGCGCCAGCAGCTCCACCTTAGCGGGTGCTGTGGCCGGGGAGCTGTTTTTT. This gives the protein CASSSTLAGAVAGELFF.